These 13 T cell receptor beta chains were sequenced from one sample in a study of T cells in localized non-small cell lung cancer. The method was immunoSEQ multiplex PCR; TCRdb's version includes in-frame clones alone and lacks a portion of them. The sample includes about 16,000 clones, around 83% seen only once; the top ten take about 25%. Source: peripheral blood, taken before any cancer treatment. These receptors were collected from a male donor at least 60 years old with stage I lung adenocarcinoma.

The genes are TRBV18 and TRBJ2-7; 11 nucleotides match TRBD1. The CDR3 covers 14 residues. V lost 6 bases to trimming and J lost 7 bases; unmatched junction nucleotides: 8. Germline values: CDR1 KGHSH, CDR2 LQKENI. The CDR3 loop reads CASSVGQGAREQYF. CDR3 in DNA: TGTGCCAGCTCCGTCGGACAGGGGGCTCGTGAGCAGTACTTC. The variable domain in full, with the rest retrieved from reference TRBV18 and TRBJ2-7, is NAGVMQNPRHLVRRRGQEARLRCSPMKGHSHVYWYRQLPEEGLKFMVYLQKENIIDESGMPKERFSAEFPKEGPSILRIQQVVRGDSAAYFCASSVGQGAREQYFGPGTRLTVT.

The gene calls are TRBV9 and TRBJ2-1, with a possible D match to TRBD2 (6 bases). The CDR3 is 17 amino acids. Germline V lookup: CDR1 SGDLS, CDR2 YYNGEE. V was cut by 3 bases and J by 0 bases, with 16 bases left in between. CDR3 sequence (DNA): TGTGCCAGCAGCGCCGTAGGCGGGGTAAGCTCCTACAATGAGCAGTTCTTC. This gives the protein CASSAVGGVSSYNEQFF.

The chain has TRBV6-4 and TRBJ2-1; the D is unclear. CDR3 length: 13 amino acids. Germline V gene lookup returns CDR1 MRHNA and CDR2 SNTAGT. Trimming removed 3 bases from V and 7 bases from J, with 10 bases in between. CDR3 residues: CASSEAPLNEQFF. CDR3 coding DNA: TGTGCCAGCAGTGAGGCGCCCTTGAATGAGCAGTTCTTC.

This chain joins TRBV7-6 and TRBJ1-1; no clear D gene. Germline V gene lookup returns CDR1 SGHVS and CDR2 FNYEAQ. This CDR3 is 13 amino acids long. V lost 5 bases to trimming and J lost 3 bases, with 10 bases between them. DNA for the CDR3: TGTGCCAGCAGCCTAACAGAGGACACTGAAGCTTTCTTT. This encodes CASSLTEDTEAFF. The full variable domain, its missing parts supplied by reference TRBV7-6 and TRBJ1-1, is GAGVSQSPRYKVTKRGQDVALRCDPISGHVSLYWYRQALGQGPEFLTYFNYEAQQDKSGLPNDRFSAERPEGSISTLTIQRTEQRDSAMYRCASSLTEDTEAFFGQGTRLTVV.

The chain employs TRBV7-9 and TRBJ1-1; D not resolved. The germline gives CDR1 SEHNR, CDR2 FQNEAQ (reference sequence). With 11 bases removed from V and 5 bases from J, the gap between germline ends came to 12 bases. The CDR3 loop spans 11 amino acids. CDR3 sequence: CALGRGTEAFF. CDR3 nucleotide sequence: TGTGCCTTGGGTCGTGGGACTGAAGCTTTCTTT.

V gene TRBV5-1 combines with J gene TRBJ2-3; D perhaps matches TRBD2 (6 bases). Trimming pared 4 bases from V and 0 bases from J, leaving 12 bases between. This CDR3 has 15 residues. Germline lookup yields CDR1 SGHRS and CDR2 YFSETQ. The CDR3 nucleotides read TGCGCCAGCAGCCTTTCCGGGAGTAGCACAGATACGCAGTATTTT. The encoded protein is CASSLSGSSTDTQYF.

This clone has only one observation. The gene calls are TRBV6-6 and TRBJ2-2; perhaps TRBD2 as D (5 bases). V shed 1 base and J shed 5 bases, with 8 bases lying between them. The CDR3 consists of 14 residues. The germline V gene encodes CDR1 MNHNY and CDR2 SVGAGI (reference sequence). For the CDR3, the DNA is TGTGCCAGCAGTTACTTCGAGGGTACCGGGGAGCTGTTTTTT. Protein: CASSYFEGTGELFF.

This rearrangement joins TRBV6-6 to TRBJ2-1, with D perhaps matching TRBD2 (5 bases). V was clipped by 2 bases and J by 6 bases, with 11 bases between them. Germline lookup yields CDR1 MNHNY and CDR2 SVGAGI (reference sequence). CDR3 length: 14 amino acids. CDR3 coding DNA: TGTGCCAGCAGTTACAATAGGCTAGCCAATGAGCAGTTCTTC. Residues: CASSYNRLANEQFF.

The gene calls are TRBV19 and TRBJ1-3; D gene ambiguous. The CDR3 covers 14 residues. Per germline, CDR1 LNHDA and CDR2 SQIVND (reference sequence). V shed 7 bases and J shed 0 bases, with 10 bases lying between them. The CDR3 is CASNDGDSGNTIYF. CDR3 sequence (DNA): TGTGCCAGTAACGATGGGGACTCTGGAAACACCATATATTTT. The full variable domain, its missing parts supplied by reference TRBV19 and TRBJ1-3, is DGGITQSPKYLFRKEGQNVTLSCEQNLNHDAMYWYRQDPGQGLRLIYYSQIVNDFQKGDIAEGYSVSREKKESFPLTVTSAQKNPTAFYLCASNDGDSGNTIYFGEGSWLTVV.

The V gene is TRBV7-6, the J gene TRBJ1-4; TRBD1 agrees at 11 bases. Germline V gene sequence: CDR1 SGHVS, CDR2 FNYEAQ. With 3 bases clipped from V and 2 bases from J, the junction kept 5 bases outside the gene matches. The CDR3 length is 17 residues. Here the CDR3 reads CASSLGQGVWTNEKLFF. As DNA, the CDR3 is TGTGCCAGCAGCTTGGGACAGGGGGTGTGGACTAATGAAAAACTGTTTTTT.

This clone came up a few times. The V call is TRBV7-2, the J call TRBJ2-5; 8 bases align to TRBD2. There are 14 residues in the CDR3. Per the germline V gene, CDR1 is SGHTA and CDR2 is FQGNSA. V gave up 5 bases and J gave up 1 base; unmatched junction bases: 3. The CDR3 nucleotides are TGTGCCAGCAGCCCCAGCGGGGGCCAAGAGACCCAGTACTTC. Its translation is CASSPSGGQETQYF.

This clone was seen once. The rearrangement joins TRBV5-4 to TRBJ2-1; D possibly matches TRBD1 or TRBD2 (5 bases each). The germline CDR1 and CDR2 sequences are SGHNT and YYREEE (reference sequence). Trimming removed 2 bases from V and 6 bases from J, with 12 bases in between. The CDR3 runs 14 residues. The CDR3 region is CASSFGAPLNEQFF. CDR3 DNA: TGTGCCAGCAGCTTCGGGGCGCCCCTCAATGAGCAGTTCTTC.

The chain is built from TRBV7-2 and TRBJ2-1; TRBD2 aligns across 15 bases. Germline V gene data show CDR1 as SGHTA and CDR2 as FQGNSA. Trimming cost V 5 bases and J 0 bases; bases outside gene matches: 8. The CDR3 has 19 residues. The CDR3 sequence: CASSVTGTSGGISYNEQFF. The CDR3 DNA reads as TGTGCCAGCAGCGTTACCGGGACTAGCGGGGGGATCTCCTACAATGAGCAGTTCTTC.